The 4 T cell receptor beta chains listed next were all sequenced from one sample in a study of vaccination and CD4 T cells after COVID-19. An Oncomine TCR Beta short-read assay was used to sequence the DNA from cultured CD4+ T cells. TCRdb ran MiXCR on the PCR reads and lists one entry per CDR3 protein. This sample carries fewer than 25,000 distinct CDR3 sequences, approximately 42% of them seen once, and the ten largest clones take more than 8.5%. Antigens of these TCRs are unknown. The time point here: late sampling 161 to 241 days after vaccination in three convalescent patients. As to treatment: 10-day PBMC culture with coronavirus spike peptide pools or control peptides (ViraFEST assay). Sequencing was performed on CD4+ T cells from blood, cultured in vitro, taken about 7 months after SARS-CoV-2 vaccination. The receptors originated from a human donor who had recovered from COVID-19.

The chain combines TRBV10-3 with TRBJ2-1; 14 nucleotides align to TRBD2. The germline gives CDR1 ENHRY, CDR2 SYGVKD. The CDR3 has 14 amino acids. With V trimmed by 6 bases and J by 10 bases, 5 bases remained unmatched. In nucleotides, the CDR3 is TGTGCCATCAGATCCGGGACTAGCGGGAGCGAGCAGTTCTTC. The encoded protein is CAIRSGTSGSEQFF.

The CDR3 here is CASSQGTENTEAFF. The CDR3 nucleotides read TGTGCCAGCAGCCAAGGGACCGAGAACACTGAAGCTTTCTTT. V is TRBV4-2 and J is TRBJ1-1; D is unclear. The CDR3 is 14 amino acids. Per the germline V gene, CDR1 is LGHNA and CDR2 is YNFKEQ. Trimming cost V 1 base and J 1 base, with 7 bases left between them.

The V gene is TRBV7-8, the J gene TRBJ1-2; a weak D match, TRBD1 (6 bases). CDR1 SGHVS and CDR2 FQNEAQ come from the germline V gene. Trimming shortened V by 4 bases and J by 7 bases, and 19 bases separated the two germline ends. This CDR3 spans 15 amino acids. CDR3 DNA sequence: TGTGCCAGCAGCTCCCGGTGGGGGGCGCGTAGTGGCTACACCTTC. Its translation is CASSSRWGARSGYTF.

The CDR3 protein is CASNWGQGSNTEAFF. The CDR3 nucleotides read TGTGCCAGCAACTGGGGACAGGGGTCGAACACTGAAGCTTTCTTT. The chain couples TRBV5-8 to TRBJ1-1, with 10 bases fitting TRBD1. The trim removed 6 bases at V and 1 base at J, leaving 6 bases unmatched. The V gene's germline CDR1 is SGHTS and CDR2 YDEGEE. This CDR3 is built from 15 residues. Together with reference TRBV5-8 and TRBJ1-1, the CDR3 gives the full variable domain: EAGVTQSPTHLIKTRGQQATLRCSPISGHTSVYWYQQALGLGLQFLLWYDEGEERNRGNFPPRFSGRQFPNYSSELNVNALELEDSALYLCASNWGQGSNTEAFFGQGTRLTVV.